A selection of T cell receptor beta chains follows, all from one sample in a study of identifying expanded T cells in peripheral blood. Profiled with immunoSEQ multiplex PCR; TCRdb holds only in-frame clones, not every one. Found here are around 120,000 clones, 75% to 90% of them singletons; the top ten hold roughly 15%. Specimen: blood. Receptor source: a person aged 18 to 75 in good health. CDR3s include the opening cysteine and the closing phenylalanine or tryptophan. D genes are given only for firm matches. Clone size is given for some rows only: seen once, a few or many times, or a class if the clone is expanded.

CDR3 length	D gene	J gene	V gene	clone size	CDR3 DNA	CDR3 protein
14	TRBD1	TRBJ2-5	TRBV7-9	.	TGTGCCAGCAGACCGACAGGGGGCGAGGAGACCCAGTACTTC	CASRPTGGEETQYF
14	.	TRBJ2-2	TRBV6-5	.	TGTGCCAGCAGTCCGAGGAGCCTAAGCGGGGAGCTGTTTTTT	CASSPRSLSGELFF
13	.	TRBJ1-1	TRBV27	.	TGTGCCAGCAGTGGGGTGATGAACACTGAAGCTTTCTTT	CASSGVMNTEAFF
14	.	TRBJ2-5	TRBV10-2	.	TGCGCCAGCAAAAATAGGCCGACTCAAGAGACCCAGTACTTC	CASKNRPTQETQYF
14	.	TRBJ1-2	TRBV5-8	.	TGTGCCAGCAGCTTGGATCGACAGGCCTATGGCTACACCTTC	CASSLDRQAYGYTF
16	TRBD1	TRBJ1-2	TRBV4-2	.	TGTGCCAGCAGCCTCCTGTGGCAGGGGGCTGTAGGTGGCTACACCTTC	CASSLLWQGAVGGYTF
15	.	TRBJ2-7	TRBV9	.	TGTGCCAGCAGCGTAGGAGGTCGGGGGCCCAGCGAGCAGTACTTC	CASSVGGRGPSEQYF
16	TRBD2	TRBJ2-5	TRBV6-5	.	TGTGCCAGCAGTTACCCGGGACTAGCGGGGATAGAGACCCAGTACTTC	CASSYPGLAGIETQYF
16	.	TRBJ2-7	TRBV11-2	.	TGTGCCAGCAGCTTAGGAGGACCCATCGAGGGGGACGAGCAGTACTTC	CASSLGGPIEGDEQYF
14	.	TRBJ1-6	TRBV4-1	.	TGCGCCAGCAGCCAAGAATTTCGGGGTCGGCCCCTCCACTTT	CASSQEFRGRPLHF
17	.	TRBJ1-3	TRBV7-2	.	TGTGCCAGCAGCTTACTCGTGTCCCTCAACTCTGGAAACACCATATATTTT	CASSLLVSLNSGNTIYF
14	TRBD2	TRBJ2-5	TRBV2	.	TGTGCCAGCAGTGCTCTAGCGGGGGGTGAGACCCAGTACTTC	CASSALAGGETQYF
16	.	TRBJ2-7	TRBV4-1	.	TGCGCCAGCAGCCAAGGCCCCGGAGGGACGTCTTACGAGCAGTACTTC	CASSQGPGGTSYEQYF
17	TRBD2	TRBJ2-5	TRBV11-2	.	TGTGCCAGCAGCCTTGTTGGGGTAGCGGGGTATCAAGAGACCCAGTACTTC	CASSLVGVAGYQETQYF
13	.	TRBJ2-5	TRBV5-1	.	TGCGCCAGCAGCCAGCTAATCCAAGAGACCCAGTACTTC	CASSQLIQETQYF
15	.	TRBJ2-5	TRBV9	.	TGTGCCAGCAGCGTAGAGGCGGACAACTTCGAGACCCAGTACTTC	CASSVEADNFETQYF
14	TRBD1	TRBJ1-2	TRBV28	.	TGTGCCAGCAGTTACCCAGGACAGGGGTCTGGCTACACCTTC	CASSYPGQGSGYTF
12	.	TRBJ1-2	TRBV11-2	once	TGTGCCAGCAGCTTTAACAGGGTTGGCTACACCTTC	CASSFNRVGYTF
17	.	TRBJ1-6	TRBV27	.	TGTGCCAGCAGTTCTCGGACACGCTTGGGATATAATTCACCCCTCCACTTT	CASSSRTRLGYNSPLHF
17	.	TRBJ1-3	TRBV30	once	TGTGCCTGGAGTGTATCGGTGGGGGCTATCTCTGGAAACACCATATATTTT	CAWSVSVGAISGNTIYF
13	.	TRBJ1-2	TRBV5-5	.	TGTGCCAGCAGCCCGGTAGGAGGCTATGGCTACACCTTC	CASSPVGGYGYTF
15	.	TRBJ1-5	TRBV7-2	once	TGTGCCAGCAGCTCCCCGGGGGGCGGCAATCAGCCCCAGCATTTT	CASSSPGGGNQPQHF
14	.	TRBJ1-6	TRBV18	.	TGTGCCAGCTCACCCCGGGACCTTAATTCACCCCTCCACTTT	CASSPRDLNSPLHF
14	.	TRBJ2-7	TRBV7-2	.	TGTGCCAGCAGTCGTGGATCGTCCCCCTACGAGCAGTACTTC	CASSRGSSPYEQYF
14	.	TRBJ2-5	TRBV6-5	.	TGTGCCAGCAGTTACGTCTCGTACCAAGAGACCCAGTACTTC	CASSYVSYQETQYF
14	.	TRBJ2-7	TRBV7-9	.	TGTGCCAGCAGCCCCCCCAGGGTACCCTACGAGCAGTACTTC	CASSPPRVPYEQYF
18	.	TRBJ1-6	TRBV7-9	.	TGTGCCAGCAGTTCGCATACCACCGAAGGGGGGTCCAGGACACCCCTCCACTTT	CASSSHTTEGGSRTPLHF
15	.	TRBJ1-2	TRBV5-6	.	TGTGCCAGCAGCTTACCGGGAGCGTCTAACTATGGCTACACCTTC	CASSLPGASNYGYTF
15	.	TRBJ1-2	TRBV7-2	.	TGTGCCAGCAGCTTAATGGGATACAGGGCTGATGGCTACACCTTC	CASSLMGYRADGYTF
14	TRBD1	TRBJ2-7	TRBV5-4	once	TGTGCCAGCTCCTTTGACCGGGACAGAAGAGAGCAGTACTTC	CASSFDRDRREQYF
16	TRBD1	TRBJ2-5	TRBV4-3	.	TGCGCCAGCAGCCAAGGGACAGGGGGGATACAAGAGACCCAGTACTTC	CASSQGTGGIQETQYF
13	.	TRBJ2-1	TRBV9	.	TGTGCCAGCAGCGCGCCGAGGAACAATGAGCAGTTCTTC	CASSAPRNNEQFF
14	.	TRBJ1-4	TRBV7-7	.	TGTGCCAGCAGCTTAGAGGCATCGGGTGAAAAACTGTTTTTT	CASSLEASGEKLFF
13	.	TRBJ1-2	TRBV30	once	TGTGCCTGGAATTCAGTCTATAACTATGGCTACACCTTC	CAWNSVYNYGYTF
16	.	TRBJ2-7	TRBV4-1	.	TGCGCCAGCAGCCCCGGACCGGACGCCCAAGCCTACGAGCAGTACTTC	CASSPGPDAQAYEQYF
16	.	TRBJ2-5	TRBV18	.	TGTGCCAGCTCCCCGCCTGAGAGGGACTCGAAGGTTGCCCAGTACTTC	CASSPPERDSKVAQYF
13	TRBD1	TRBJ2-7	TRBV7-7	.	TGTGCCAGCAGCACGTGGACAGGGAACGAGCAGTACTTC	CASSTWTGNEQYF
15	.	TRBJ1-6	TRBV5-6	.	TGTGCCAGCAGCTTGGGAGGTTCCTATAATTCACCCCTCCACTTT	CASSLGGSYNSPLHF
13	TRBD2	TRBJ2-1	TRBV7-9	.	TGTGCCAGCAGCTTAGACTCGCCGGCTAGCGGCTTCTTC	CASSLDSPASGFF
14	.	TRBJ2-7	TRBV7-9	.	TGTGCCAGCAGCTCGGGAGAGGACTCCTACGAGCAGTACTTC	CASSSGEDSYEQYF
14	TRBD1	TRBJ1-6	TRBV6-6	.	TGTGCCAGCACCCGGGACAGGGGAAATTCACCCCTCCACTTT	CASTRDRGNSPLHF
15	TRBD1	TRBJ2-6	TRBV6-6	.	TGTGCCAGCATCCCGACAGGGGCAGGGGCCAACGTCCTGACTTTC	CASIPTGAGANVLTF
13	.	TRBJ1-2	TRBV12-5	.	TGTGCTAGTGCCTCTCAGACGGACTATGGCTACACCTTC	CASASQTDYGYTF
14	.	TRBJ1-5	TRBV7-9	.	TGTGCCAGCAGCCGGACCGGGGATTTACAGCCCCAGCATTTT	CASSRTGDLQPQHF
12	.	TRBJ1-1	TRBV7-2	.	TGTGCCAGCAGCTTAGCGGTGGCCGAAGCTTTCTTT	CASSLAVAEAFF
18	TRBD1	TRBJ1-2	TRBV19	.	TGTGCCAGTAGTGTCCGGGACAGGATCCTCTTGGGGGTCGATGGCTACACCTTC	CASSVRDRILLGVDGYTF
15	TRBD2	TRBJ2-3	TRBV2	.	TGTGCCAGCGGGGGGACTAGCGGGGCCCCAGATACGCAGTATTTT	CASGGTSGAPDTQYF